This is a list of T cell receptor beta chains from one sample in a study of cytomegalovirus exposure and HLA in healthy donors. Sequencing used immunoSEQ multiplex PCR; TCRdb keeps in-frame clones, though not all of them. The sample lists about 140,000 clones; roughly 74% were seen once. Material for sequencing was PBMCs. These receptors were obtained from a middle-aged man in good health and CMV-seronegative. Each CDR3 is given with its conserved first and last residue. Clone size is not always given. Where it is, it says once, few, many or a class for expanded clones.

NA	TRBJ1-5	TRBV18	CASSPQRDSNQPQHF
NA	TRBJ1-3	TRBV5-1	CASSLGGAYDTIYF
NA	TRBJ1-1	TRBV29-1	CSVSRAFSGVAFF
NA	TRBJ1-3	TRBV7-8	CASRPPGYLSGNTIYF
NA	TRBJ2-1	TRBV27	CASSVSGGPYNEQFF
NA	TRBJ2-7	TRBV19	CASSIRTGSYEQYF
NA	TRBJ2-2	TRBV2	CASIAGTEGTGELFF
NA	TRBJ2-7	TRBV28	CASSPSDRGRAYEQYF
NA	TRBJ1-3	TRBV5-1	CASSPRAGPGNTIYF
few	TRBJ1-4	TRBV6-5	CASRSGGAEEKLFF
NA	TRBJ2-4	TRBV5-1	CASSLGLAGGLLAKNIQYF
NA	TRBJ2-1	TRBV7-3	CASSLRGLGYNEQFF
NA	TRBJ2-7	TRBV2	CASRQGWLGEQYF
few	TRBJ1-1	TRBV5-1	CASSQGTGKLWEAFF
NA	TRBJ1-2	TRBV12-1	CARRRAEGPCYGYTF
NA	TRBJ2-7	TRBV4-1	CASSETQGASYEQYF
NA	TRBJ1-3	TRBV9	CASSVYPGQGGNTIYF
NA	TRBJ1-1	TRBV5-1	CASSTTGANTEAFF
few	TRBJ2-7	TRBV28	CASSRPGTRDYEQYF
NA	TRBJ2-7	TRBV18	CASSPRQWTSSYEQYF